This entry features one T cell receptor (beta chain) sequence. Its antigen is as yet unknown. The data were obtained in a study of T cell responses to AZD1222 COVID-19 vaccine. Points from the study as a whole: Clonal diversity was possibly underestimated, and white British individuals and females predominated among donors. CD4 TCRs linked to vaccination spanned spike, dominating at 160-218 and 743-854. A rise in Spike-specific TCR breadth and depth followed two AZD1222 doses.

The V gene end was trimmed by 5 bases and the J gene end by 2 bases; junction bases not matched to a gene: 2. The CDR3 has 14 residues. The germline V gene has CDR1 LNHNV and CDR2 YYDKDF (reference sequence). Sequencing used immunoSEQ multiplex PCR; TCRdb keeps in-frame clones, though not all of them. The profile shows just under 85,000 clones, 70% to 90% of them singletons. V usage is TRBV15 and J usage is TRBJ2-7, with TRBD1 identical over 11 bases. Here the sequenced sample was peripheral blood, taken on day 0 of AZD1222 vaccination. The sequence was obtained from an adult in good health. This chain's CDR3 is CATSEGQGAYEQYF. The CDR3 nucleotides are TGTGCCACCAGCGAGGGACAGGGGGCCTACGAGCAGTACTTC. The variable domain in full, with the rest retrieved from reference TRBV15 and TRBJ2-7, is DAMVIQNPRYQVTQFGKPVTLSCSQTLNHNVMYWYQQKSSQAPKLLFHYYDKDFNNEADTPDNFQSRRPNTSFCFLDIRSPGLGDTAMYLCATSEGQGAYEQYFGPGTRLTVT.